The 29 T cell receptor beta chains listed next were all sequenced from one sample in a study of blood T cell repertoires in COVID-19. Profiling relied on immunoSEQ multiplex PCR, and the TCRdb table lists in-frame clones only, not all of them. There are 85,000 to 100,000 clones in the sample; less than 85% occur only once, and around 18% lies in the top ten. The material sequenced was peripheral blood. The receptor set was obtained from a woman older than 75 with active or convalescent COVID-19.

The rearrangement joins TRBV27 to TRBJ2-7; 9 nucleotides line up with TRBD1. CDR1 and CDR2 (germline): MNHEY, SMNVEV (reference sequence). V lost 6 bases, J lost 2 bases, and 11 bases stayed unmatched. The CDR3 consists of 16 residues. The CDR3 DNA reads TGTGCCAGCAGGAGGGGGAGTGGGACAGGGCCCTACGAGCAGTACTTC. Its protein is CASRRGSGTGPYEQYF.

The rearrangement links TRBV6-5 to TRBJ1-6; 7 nucleotides match TRBD1. After removal of 5 bases from V and 8 bases from J, the junction contained 6 bases not matched to a gene. The germline V gene encodes CDR1 MNHEY and CDR2 SVGAGI. The CDR3 consists of 14 residues. The CDR3 loop reads CASSKQGRDSPLHF. The CDR3 nucleotides read TGTGCCAGCAGTAAACAGGGGCGAGATTCACCCCTCCACTTT.

The genes are TRBV18 and TRBJ2-7, with 8 positions matching TRBD1. This CDR3 is 15 amino acids long. The germline V gene has CDR1 KGHSH and CDR2 LQKENI. The ends lost 3 bases at V and 5 bases at J; junction bases unmatched: 9. CDR3 nucleotides: TGTGCCAGCTCACCTTCTATGGACAGGGACCACGAGCAGTACTTC. Translated, it gives CASSPSMDRDHEQYF.

The gene calls are TRBV15 and TRBJ2-7, with D perhaps TRBD2 (5 bases). V gave up 0 bases and J gave up 4 bases, with 10 bases separating them. The length of the CDR3 is 14 residues. The V gene's germline CDR1 is LNHNV and CDR2 YYDKDF (reference sequence). The CDR3 loop reads CATSRDRTGYEQYF. The CDR3 DNA follows: TGTGCCACCAGCAGAGATAGGACGGGATACGAGCAGTACTTC.

The chain combines TRBV15 with TRBJ2-1; possibly TRBD2 for D (6 bases). The length of the CDR3 is 15 residues. Germline CDR1 LNHNV, CDR2 YYDKDF (reference sequence). V gave up 0 bases and J gave up 7 bases, with 13 bases separating them. CDR3 sequence: CATSREGLLTNEQFF. The CDR3 nucleotides read TGTGCCACCAGCAGAGAGGGACTGCTCACGAATGAGCAGTTCTTC.

The chain carries TRBV6-6 and TRBJ1-5, with 7 bases identical to TRBD1. The germline V gene encodes CDR1 MNHNY and CDR2 SVGAGI (reference sequence). This CDR3 is built from 16 residues. V was clipped by 5 bases and J by 6 bases; unmatched bases: 13. The CDR3 loop reads CASSPRQGRTSQPQHF. For the CDR3, the DNA is TGTGCCAGCAGTCCCCGACAGGGAAGAACCAGTCAGCCCCAGCATTTT.

This clone was recorded once. The gene calls are TRBV2 and TRBJ2-1; D possibly corresponds to TRBD2 (7 bases). The germline V gene encodes CDR1 SNHLY and CDR2 FYNNEI. CDR3 length: 13 amino acids. The V end lost 7 bases, the J end lost 10 bases, and 17 bases lay between the germline ends. The CDR3 DNA reads as TGTGCCAGCATACTAGAAGCGGGACACGAGCAGTTCTTC. Residues: CASILEAGHEQFF.

The gene calls are TRBV5-1 and TRBJ2-3; D is uncertain. CDR3 size: 13 residues. V was trimmed by 3 bases and J by 2 bases, leaving 7 bases between them. Germline V lookup: CDR1 SGHRS, CDR2 YFSETQ. CDR3 sequence: CASSSIPTDTQYF. CDR3 in DNA: TGCGCCAGCAGCTCCATCCCCACAGATACGCAGTATTTT. Based on the CDR3 plus reference TRBV5-1 and TRBJ2-3, the full variable domain is KAGVTQTPRYLIKTRGQQVTLSCSPISGHRSVSWYQQTPGQGLQFLFEYFSETQRNKGNFPGRFSGRQFSNSRSEMNVSTLELGDSALYLCASSSIPTDTQYFGPGTRLTVL.

This clone was observed a handful of times. The chain joins TRBV2 to TRBJ1-5; 11 nucleotides align to TRBD1. With 6 bases clipped from V and 6 bases from J, the junction kept 10 bases outside the gene matches. Germline V lookup: CDR1 SNHLY, CDR2 FYNNEI. The CDR3 consists of 16 residues. For the CDR3, the DNA is TGTGCCAGCAGGGGGTTTGTGGGACAGGGGGGTCAGCCCCAGCATTTT. The encoded protein is CASRGFVGQGGQPQHF.

The CDR3 bases are TGTGCCAGCAGTGAATCGACAGCGGGAATGGATGAGCAGTTCTTC. Translation: CASSESTAGMDEQFF. V gene TRBV6-4 combines with J gene TRBJ2-1, with 7 bases matching TRBD2. Germline V CDR1 and CDR2: MRHNA, SNTAGT. V dropped 3 bases and J dropped 8; count of bases not matched to a gene: 10. The length of the CDR3 is 15 residues.

The chain links TRBV2 to TRBJ2-7, with D perhaps TRBD2 (7 bases). Trimming left V 6 bases short and J 9 bases short, with 18 bases between. This CDR3 contains 13 residues. Germline loops: CDR1 SNHLY, CDR2 FYNNEI. CDR3 DNA: TGTGCCAGCAGGCGGGGGCTAAATGGTAGGCAGTACTTC. Amino acid sequence: CASRRGLNGRQYF.

The rearrangement uses TRBV28 and TRBJ2-3, with 7 positions matching TRBD1. This CDR3 has 15 amino acids. The V gene end was trimmed by 5 bases and the J gene end by 2 bases; junction bases not matched to a gene: 7. CDR1 is MDHEN and CDR2 is SYDVKM in the germline V gene. The CDR3 loop reads CASSTETGYTDTQYF. The CDR3 DNA sequence: TGTGCCAGCAGTACAGAGACAGGGTACACAGATACGCAGTATTTT.

This clone was seen at least ten times. J is TRBJ1-5 and V is TRBV24-1, with 10 bases fitting TRBD1. From germline, CDR1 is KGHDR and CDR2 SFDVKD. CDR3 length: 16 residues. With 3 bases clipped from V and 4 bases from J, the junction kept 5 bases outside the gene matches. CDR3 residues: CATSDRGQGDNQPQHF. CDR3 bases: TGTGCCACCAGTGATAGAGGACAGGGGGATAATCAGCCCCAGCATTTT.

This chain uses TRBV5-6 with TRBJ2-1; D is perhaps TRBD2 (6 bases). Germline V gene data show CDR1 as SGHDT and CDR2 as YYEEEE. The length of the CDR3 is 11 residues. V was pared by 2 bases and J by 13 bases, with 10 bases between. CDR3 sequence (DNA): TGTGCCAGCAGCTTAGGGCGGGAACAGTTCTTC. Encoded protein: CASSLGREQFF.

V and J are TRBV7-2 and TRBJ1-2; D is ambiguous. The CDR3 length is 14 residues. The germline gives CDR1 SGHTA, CDR2 FQGNSA. Trimming removed 1 base at V and 8 bases at J, with 14 bases between. DNA of the CDR3: TGTGCCAGCAGCTTAGACCAGAAACCGTCAGGCTACACCTTC. Amino acid sequence: CASSLDQKPSGYTF.

The chain recombines TRBV29-1 with TRBJ1-1; D is uncertain. There are 15 residues in the CDR3. V lost 4 bases and J lost 4, with 19 bases in between. Germline assignment: CDR1 SQVTM and CDR2 ANQGSEA. The CDR3 sequence is CSVVARNRRPTEAFF. As DNA, the CDR3 is TGCAGCGTTGTGGCGCGAAACCGGAGGCCCACTGAAGCTTTCTTT.

The genes are TRBV18 and TRBJ2-5, with D possibly TRBD2 on 6 matching bases. V lost 6 bases to trimming and J lost 2 bases, with 13 bases between them. CDR3 length: 14 amino acids. CDR1 is KGHSH and CDR2 is LQKENI in the germline V gene. CDR3 DNA sequence: TGTGCCAGCTCCCCCGGACTAAATCAAGAGACCCAGTACTTC. The encoded protein is CASSPGLNQETQYF.

J is TRBJ1-6 and V is TRBV5-1, with D maybe TRBD1 (5 bases). With 7 bases removed from V and 5 bases from J, the gap between germline ends came to 19 bases. This CDR3 is 16 amino acids long. Germline CDR1 is SGHRS and CDR2 is YFSETQ. The CDR3 nucleotides read TGCGCCAGCCGAAGGGGCCCCCTCAATGATAATTCACCCCTCCACTTT. It is translated as CASRRGPLNDNSPLHF.

The rearrangement joins TRBV5-6 to TRBJ1-2, with TRBD1 identical over 9 bases. Per germline, CDR1 SGHDT and CDR2 YYEEEE. The CDR3 has 14 amino acids. V shed 4 bases, J shed 7 bases, and the junction held 8 bases outside the gene matches. CDR3 loop: CASSVRDRVFGYTF. The CDR3 nucleotides are TGTGCCAGCAGCGTCCGGGACAGGGTATTTGGCTACACCTTC.

The J gene is TRBJ2-3, the V gene TRBV2; possibly TRBD2 for D (6 bases). The CDR3 has 14 residues. The V and J ends lost 3 bases and 6 bases respectively, with 13 bases between them. CDR1 and CDR2 (germline): SNHLY, FYNNEI. The DNA for the CDR3 is TGTGCCAGCAGTGATAGTGGAGGGAGGGATACGCAGTATTTT. It translates to CASSDSGGRDTQYF. Combining the CDR3 with reference TRBV2 and TRBJ2-3 gives the whole variable domain EPEVTQTPSHQVTQMGQEVILRCVPISNHLYFYWYRQILGQKVEFLVSFYNNEISEKSEIFDDQFSVERPDGSNFTLKIRSTKLEDSAMYFCASSDSGGRDTQYFGPGTRLTVL.

V and J are TRBV7-9 and TRBJ2-1, with 8 bases aligning to TRBD1. V lost 5 bases to trimming and J lost 11 bases; unmatched junction nucleotides: 11. Germline CDR1 SEHNR, CDR2 FQNEAQ (reference sequence). This CDR3 is built from 14 residues. The chain's CDR3 is CASSPVGRTGKQFF. CDR3 in DNA: TGTGCCAGCAGCCCCGTGGGTAGGACAGGGAAGCAGTTCTTC.

The chain uses TRBV19 and TRBJ2-7, with a tentative D call TRBD2 (6 bases). The germline V gene has CDR1 LNHDA and CDR2 SQIVND (reference sequence). V lost 4 bases and J lost 3, with 16 bases in between. The CDR3 extends over 15 amino acids. This CDR3 is CASSNAGRDRYEQYF. CDR3 DNA: TGTGCCAGTAGTAACGCGGGGCGGGACCGCTACGAGCAGTACTTC.

Regarding this clone: At one of its ends the junction is not consistent with the germline gene, which may arise from a read error. V usage is TRBV5-1 and J usage is TRBJ2-3, with TRBD1 as a possible D gene (5 bases). CDR1 and CDR2 from the germline V gene are SGHRS and YFSETQ. The CDR3 has 14 residues. CDR3: CASKNRHSTDTQYF. The CDR3 DNA sequence: TGTGCCAGTAAGAACAGGCATAGCACAGATACGCAGTATTTT.

The rearrangement uses TRBV4-3 and TRBJ2-7; the D gene is possibly TRBD2 (6 bases). This CDR3 has 13 amino acids. Germline CDR1 reads LGHNA; CDR2 reads YSLEER. The germline V and J ends were trimmed by 4 bases and 3 bases, with 10 bases remaining between them. The CDR3 nucleotides are TGCGCCAGCAGCCTAAACGGGGGCTACGAGCAGTACTTC. Its translation is CASSLNGGYEQYF.

This chain links TRBV5-1 with TRBJ1-1; 9 bases fit TRBD1. The CDR3 totals 16 residues. V lost 4 bases to trimming and J lost 4 bases; unmatched junction nucleotides: 11. CDR1 SGHRS and CDR2 YFSETQ come from the germline V gene. CDR3 in amino acids: CASSPTGQGPATEAFF. CDR3 DNA: TGCGCCAGCAGCCCAACGGGACAGGGCCCGGCCACTGAAGCTTTCTTT.

The chain is built from TRBV18 and TRBJ1-5; D might be TRBD1 (6 bases). V lost 4 bases and J lost 15, with 19 bases in between. Germline V gene lookup returns CDR1 KGHSH and CDR2 LQKENI. The CDR3 runs 13 residues. For the CDR3, the DNA is TGTGCCAGCTCACAGGACAGTTTCAGCTTTCCGCATTTT. Its protein product is CASSQDSFSFPHF.

Points on this clone: The junction departs from the called germline gene at one end, perhaps through a read error. This chain connects TRBV5-1 to TRBJ2-7, with a possible D match to TRBD2 (5 bases). Germline CDR1 and CDR2: SGHRS and YFSETQ. CDR3 length: 14 amino acids. The CDR3 here is CASSRGLGSYEQYF. CDR3 sequence (DNA): TGTGCCAGTAGCCGAGGGTTGGGCTCCTACGAGCAGTACTTC.

This rearrangement joins TRBV6-5 to TRBJ1-1, with D tentatively TRBD1 (6 bases). With 6 bases removed from V and 1 base from J, the gap between germline ends came to 12 bases. Germline V lookup: CDR1 MNHEY, CDR2 SVGAGI. This CDR3 spans 14 amino acids. The CDR3 DNA reads as TGTGCCAGCAGAATCCTGACAGGGAACACTGAAGCTTTCTTT. This encodes CASRILTGNTEAFF.

As regards this clone: Other nucleotide sequences in the sample specify the same CDR3. This chain links TRBV18 with TRBJ2-7; D is unclear. Trimming stripped 0 bases from V and 0 bases from J, with 3 bases between. The CDR3 totals 13 residues. The V gene's germline CDR1 is KGHSH and CDR2 LQKENI. The CDR3 DNA follows: TGTGCCAGCTCACCACCGAGCTCCTACGAGCAGTACTTC. This gives the protein CASSPPSSYEQYF.